Listed below are T cell receptor beta chains from one sample, sequenced in a study of shared clonotypes between healthy human individuals. Sequenced by immunoSEQ multiplex PCR; TCRdb stores in-frame clones only, minus some. The table shows about 1.5 million clones, with over 95% occurring only once. The specimen sequenced was naive CD4+ T cells sorted from blood. The receptors here all came from a man aged 25 to 40 in good health. The CDR3 runs from the conserved cysteine through the conserved F or W. Fields, in order: V gene, J gene, D gene, CDR3 length, clone size, CDR3 DNA, CDR3 protein. The D gene is left open where the match is weak. Expanded clones get a size class; other rows say once, few or many, or leave the size out.

>TRBV18|TRBJ2-7|TRBD1|15|NA
TGTGCCAGCTCACCACTCAGGACAGGAACCTACGAGCAGTACTTC
CASSPLRTGTYEQYF
>TRBV27|TRBJ1-1|NA|14|NA
TGTGCCAGCAGTTTCTCCCCGGGGGACACTGAAGCTTTCTTT
CASSFSPGDTEAFF
>TRBV5-4|TRBJ2-1|TRBD2|20|once
TGTGCCAGCAGCTCCTTTGGTATTAGGGGCGGGAGGAGCTCCTACAATGAGCAGTTCTTC
CASSSFGIRGGRSSYNEQFF
>TRBV5-1|TRBJ2-7|TRBD2|14|NA
TGCGCCAGCAGCTTTCTAGCGGAGGCCTACGAGCAGTACTTC
CASSFLAEAYEQYF
>TRBV18|TRBJ1-3|NA|19|NA
TGTGCCAGCTCACGAGGGCATCTAATCCGGGACCGCTCTGGAAACACCATATATTTT
CASSRGHLIRDRSGNTIYF
>TRBV30|TRBJ2-7|TRBD2|14|NA
TGTGCCTGGGGGATACTAGCGGGAATCCACGAGCAGTACTTC
CAWGILAGIHEQYF
>TRBV15|TRBJ2-7|NA|15|NA
TGTGCCACCAGCAGAAACCAGGGATCCTCCTACGAGCAGTACTTC
CATSRNQGSSYEQYF
>TRBV7-9|TRBJ1-5|NA|16|NA
TGTGCCAGCAGCTTAGGATCAGGGTCGGGCAATCAGCCCCAGCATTTT
CASSLGSGSGNQPQHF
>TRBV10-3|TRBJ2-7|TRBD2|17|NA
TGTGCCATCAGCGGGGGGGCCAAGGGAACCAGCTCCTACGAGCAGTACTTC
CAISGGAKGTSSYEQYF
>TRBV9|TRBJ2-3|NA|14|NA
TGTGCCAGCAGCGTAGGGAATATCCGGGATACGCAGTATTTT
CASSVGNIRDTQYF
>TRBV30|TRBJ2-2|NA|14|NA
TGTGCCTGGAACCCTGACTCCTTCACCGGGGAGCTGTTTTTT
CAWNPDSFTGELFF
>TRBV5-1|TRBJ2-7|TRBD2|14|NA
TGCGCCAGCAGCTTGGAAGCGGGAGACTACGAGCAGTACTTC
CASSLEAGDYEQYF
>TRBV9|TRBJ2-7|NA|15|NA
TGTGCCAGCAGCCCAGGGGGGAGGAGCTCCTACGAGCAGTACTTC
CASSPGGRSSYEQYF
>TRBV5-6|TRBJ1-1|NA|14|NA
TGTGCCAGCAGCTTGAAGGAAAAGAGGACTGAAGCTTTCTTT
CASSLKEKRTEAFF
>TRBV10-2|TRBJ1-5|NA|16|NA
TGCGCCACTGGGGCCCGGACGAACAGGGCGTTGGAGCCCCAGCATTTT
CATGARTNRALEPQHF
>TRBV5-5|TRBJ2-1|TRBD2|15|once
TGTGCCAGCGCGATCCTAGCGGGAGACTCATATGAGCAGTTCTTC
CASAILAGDSYEQFF
>TRBV28|TRBJ1-1|NA|13|NA
TGTGCCAGCAGTCCTACTTGGGGGACTGAAGCTTTCTTT
CASSPTWGTEAFF
>TRBV18|TRBJ2-3|TRBD2|20|NA
TGTGCCAGCTCACCTGGACTAGCGGGAGTAGACGCGACTCCCACAGATACGCAGTATTTT
CASSPGLAGVDATPTDTQYF
>TRBV28|TRBJ2-6|NA|21|NA
TGTGCCAGCAGTTCTCCCCTTGGGGCAGGTTGGAAGGGAGCTGGGGCCAACGTCCTGACTTTC
CASSSPLGAGWKGAGANVLTF
>TRBV7-9|TRBJ1-2|TRBD1|14|NA
TGTGCCAGCAGCCCGGGACAGTATTTTGATGGCTACACCTTC
CASSPGQYFDGYTF
>TRBV7-8|TRBJ2-7|TRBD2|19|NA
TGTGCCAGCAGCTATCCCGGGACTAGCGGGCCTGCACCGACCTACGAGCAGTACTTC
CASSYPGTSGPAPTYEQYF
>TRBV10-3|TRBJ2-2|TRBD2|17|NA
TGTGCCATCAGTAGACTAGCGGGGGGTCCACGGAACGGGGAGCTGTTTTTT
CAISRLAGGPRNGELFF
>TRBV2|TRBJ2-5|TRBD1|15|NA
TGTGCCAGCAGCTACTTCGACAGGGGACAAGAGACCCAGTACTTC
CASSYFDRGQETQYF
>TRBV9|TRBJ2-1|NA|14|NA
TGTGCCAGCAGCGTCTTGAGCTCCTACAATGAGCAGTTCTTC
CASSVLSSYNEQFF
>TRBV11-2|TRBJ2-1|TRBD2|16|NA
TGTGCCAGCAGGCTGTTTGGGGGACTACACTACAATGAGCAGTTCTTC
CASRLFGGLHYNEQFF
>TRBV28|TRBJ2-7|NA|12|NA
TGTGCCAGCAGCACAGTTTCCTACGAGCAGTACTTC
CASSTVSYEQYF
>TRBV28|TRBJ2-2|TRBD2|15|NA
TGTGCCAGCAGTTCTCGACTAGCGGGAGTCGGGGAGCTGTTTTTT
CASSSRLAGVGELFF
>TRBV30|TRBJ2-2|TRBD2|15|once
TGTGCCTGGTCCTCGGGACTAGGGGGCACCGGGGAGCTGTTTTTT
CAWSSGLGGTGELFF
>TRBV6-4|TRBJ1-6|TRBD1|14|NA
TGTGCCAGCAGTGAAGCAGGGGGTGGATCACCCCTCCACTTT
CASSEAGGGSPLHF
>TRBV6-9|TRBJ2-3|NA|10|NA
TGTGCCACCGGAGCAGATACGCAGTATTTT
CATGADTQYF
>TRBV18|TRBJ1-1|NA|16|NA
TGTGCCAGCTCACCGAGTATTGTGTTCGGGGACACTGAAGCTTTCTTT
CASSPSIVFGDTEAFF
>TRBV5-5|TRBJ2-7|TRBD1|16|NA
TGTGCCAGCAGCCTGGGGACAGGGACAATTATCTACGAGCAGTACTTC
CASSLGTGTIIYEQYF
>TRBV7-2|TRBJ2-3|TRBD1|15|NA
TGTGCCAGCAGAAAAGACAGGGGAACATCAGATACGCAGTATTTT
CASRKDRGTSDTQYF
>TRBV7-9|TRBJ2-7|NA|16|NA
TGTGCCAGCAGCTCCAGCTCCGAGGGCCCAGGATCGGAGCAGTACTTC
CASSSSSEGPGSEQYF
>TRBV28|TRBJ1-5|NA|14|once
TGTGCCAGCAGTCGAGACATGGGGGATCAGCCCCAGCATTTT
CASSRDMGDQPQHF
>TRBV9|TRBJ2-5|NA|10|NA
TGTGCCAGCGGTCAAGAGACCCAGTACTTC
CASGQETQYF
>TRBV9|TRBJ2-7|TRBD2|15|NA
TGTGCCAGCAGCGTAGGTAGCGGGGGCTCCTACGAGCAGTACTTC
CASSVGSGGSYEQYF
>TRBV19|TRBJ2-7|NA|14|NA
TGTGCCAGTAGTATGAAAGCGGGCCTCTACGAGCAGTACTTC
CASSMKAGLYEQYF
>TRBV29-1|TRBJ2-3|TRBD2|17|NA
TGCAGCGTTGCTGATTACCTGTTAGCGGGAGGCACAGATACGCAGTATTTT
CSVADYLLAGGTDTQYF
>TRBV19|TRBJ1-5|NA|14|NA
TGTGCCAGTAGTTCGAAAATACCGGGACAGCCCCAGCATTTT
CASSSKIPGQPQHF
>TRBV18|TRBJ2-1|TRBD2|14|NA
TGTGCCAGCTCACAGCTAGCGGGAGACAATGAGCAGTTCTTC
CASSQLAGDNEQFF
>TRBV14|TRBJ1-1|NA|13|NA
TGTGCCAGCAGCCATCGCCGGAACACTGAAGCTTTCTTT
CASSHRRNTEAFF
>TRBV18|TRBJ2-2|NA|13|NA
TGTGCCAGCTCACCATATGTTGCCGGGGAGCTGTTTTTT
CASSPYVAGELFF
>TRBV28|TRBJ2-5|TRBD2|13|NA
TGTGCCAGCAGATCGGGAGGGCAAGAGACCCAGTACTTC
CASRSGGQETQYF
>TRBV7-9|TRBJ2-5|NA|13|NA
TGTGCCAGCAGCTTAGACCTTGGAGAGACCCAGTACTTC
CASSLDLGETQYF
>TRBV18|TRBJ1-2|NA|16|NA
TGTGCCAGCTCACCTAATAGGGCCCTGGTGGACTATGGCTACACCTTC
CASSPNRALVDYGYTF
>TRBV29-1|TRBJ2-5|NA|13|NA
TGCAGCGCCAGACTAGAGGGCCAAGGGACCCAGTACTTC
CSARLEGQGTQYF
>TRBV6-5|TRBJ2-3|NA|14|NA
TGTGCCAGCAGTGAGCGGATTTCCACAGATACGCAGTATTTT
CASSERISTDTQYF
>TRBV6-5|TRBJ1-2|NA|14|NA
TGTGCCAGCAGTTATCAGGGCTCTAACTATGGCTACACCTTC
CASSYQGSNYGYTF
>TRBV5-1|TRBJ2-2|NA|15|NA
TGCGCCAGCAGCTTGGTGGGGTCCTCCACCGGGGAGCTGTTTTTT
CASSLVGSSTGELFF
>TRBV5-4|TRBJ2-1|TRBD1|15|NA
TGTGCCAGCTTTCCCCGGACAGGGACGTTGAATGAGCAGTTCTTC
CASFPRTGTLNEQFF
>TRBV12-5|TRBJ2-1|TRBD2|18|NA
TGTGCTAGTGGTTTGGTAATCTCGGGACTAGCGGGGATCAATGAGCAGTTCTTC
CASGLVISGLAGINEQFF
>TRBV11-3|TRBJ2-3|NA|16|NA
TGTGCCAGCAGCTCACATCCGGGATCTGGGACAGATACGCAGTATTTT
CASSSHPGSGTDTQYF
>TRBV21-1|TRBJ1-5|NA|15|NA
NA
CASSWGQGNNQPQHF
>TRBV30|TRBJ2-1|NA|11|NA
TGTGCCTGGAGTCCTTACAATGAGCAGTTCTTC
CAWSPYNEQFF
>TRBV2|TRBJ1-1|NA|14|NA
TGTGCCAGCAGTTTCCGGGCGGGGAACACTGAAGCTTTCTTT
CASSFRAGNTEAFF
>TRBV4-1|TRBJ2-7|NA|16|once
TGCGCCAGCAGCCAAGCGATTAGCGGCGTTCCCTACGAGCAGTACTTC
CASSQAISGVPYEQYF
>TRBV6-1|TRBJ2-5|NA|14|NA
TGTGCCAGCAGTGAAAACAGGGTCCCAGAGACCCAGTACTTC
CASSENRVPETQYF